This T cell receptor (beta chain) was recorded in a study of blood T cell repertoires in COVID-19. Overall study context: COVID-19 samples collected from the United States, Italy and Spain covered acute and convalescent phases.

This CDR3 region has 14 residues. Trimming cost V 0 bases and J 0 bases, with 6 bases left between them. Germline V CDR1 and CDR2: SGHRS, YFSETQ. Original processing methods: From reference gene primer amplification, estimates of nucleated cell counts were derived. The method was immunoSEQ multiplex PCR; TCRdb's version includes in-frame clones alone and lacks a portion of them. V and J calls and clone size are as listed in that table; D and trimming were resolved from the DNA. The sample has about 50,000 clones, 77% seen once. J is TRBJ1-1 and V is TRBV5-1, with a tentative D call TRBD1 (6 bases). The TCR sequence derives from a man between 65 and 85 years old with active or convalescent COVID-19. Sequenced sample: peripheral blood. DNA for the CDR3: TGCGCCAGCAGCTTGGGGGACATGAACACTGAAGCTTTCTTT. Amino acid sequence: CASSLGDMNTEAFF.